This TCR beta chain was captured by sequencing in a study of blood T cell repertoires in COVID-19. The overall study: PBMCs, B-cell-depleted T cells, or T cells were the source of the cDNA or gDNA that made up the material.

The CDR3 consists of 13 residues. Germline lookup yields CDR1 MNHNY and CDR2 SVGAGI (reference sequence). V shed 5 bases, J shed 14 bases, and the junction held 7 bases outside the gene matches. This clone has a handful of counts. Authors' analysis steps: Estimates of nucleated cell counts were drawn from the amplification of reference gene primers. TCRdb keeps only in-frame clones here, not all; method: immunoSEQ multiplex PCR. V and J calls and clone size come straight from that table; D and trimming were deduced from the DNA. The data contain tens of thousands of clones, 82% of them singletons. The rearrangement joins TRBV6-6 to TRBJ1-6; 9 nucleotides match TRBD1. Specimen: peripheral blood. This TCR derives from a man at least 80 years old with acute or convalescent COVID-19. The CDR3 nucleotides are TGTGCCAGCAGTGCCGGGACAGGGTCATCCCTCCACTTT. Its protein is CASSAGTGSSLHF.